Given below is one T cell receptor (beta chain) in context. This specimen belongs to a study of T cells in Graves' hyperthyroidism and ophthalmopathy. Authors of the study amplified TCR beta CDR3 regions from RNA transcripts. An initial round of RT-PCR targeting the TCR CDR3 relied on the HTBI primer set. TCRdb analysed the multiplex PCR reads with MiXCR anew, one entry per CDR3 protein. The sample lists some 690,000 distinct CDR3 sequences, roughly a sixth occurring once. Germline values: CDR1 MNHNS, CDR2 SASEGT. The CDR3 consists of 13 residues. V lost 8 bases to trimming and J lost 5 bases, with 12 bases between them. Diagnostic assessment was based on clinical symptoms, serum thyroxine and TRAb, thyroid ultrasound and orbital computed tomography.

The specimen sequenced was blood. The sequence was obtained from a man between 45 and 60 years old with Graves' hyperthyroidism. The rearrangement joins TRBV6-1 to TRBJ2-2, with D uncertain. The DNA of the CDR3 is TGTGCCAGCCTGGGGATTGGGACCGGGGAGCTGTTTTTT. Amino acid sequence: CASLGIGTGELFF.